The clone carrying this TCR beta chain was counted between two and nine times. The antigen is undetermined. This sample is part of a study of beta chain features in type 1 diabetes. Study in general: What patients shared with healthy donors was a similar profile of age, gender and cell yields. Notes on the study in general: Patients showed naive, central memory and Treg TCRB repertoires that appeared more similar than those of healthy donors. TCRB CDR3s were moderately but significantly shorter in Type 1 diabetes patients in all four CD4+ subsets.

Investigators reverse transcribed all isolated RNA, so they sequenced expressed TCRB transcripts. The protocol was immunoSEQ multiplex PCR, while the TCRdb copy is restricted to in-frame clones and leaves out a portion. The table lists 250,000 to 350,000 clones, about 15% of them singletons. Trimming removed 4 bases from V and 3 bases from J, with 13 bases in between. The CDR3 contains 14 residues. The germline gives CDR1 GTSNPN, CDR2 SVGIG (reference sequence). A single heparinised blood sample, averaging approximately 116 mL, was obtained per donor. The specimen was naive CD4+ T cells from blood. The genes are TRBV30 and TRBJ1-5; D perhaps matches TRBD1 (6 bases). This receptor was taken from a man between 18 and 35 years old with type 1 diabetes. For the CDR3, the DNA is TGTGCCTGGACCCGGGACATCGCCAATCAGCCCCAGCATTTT. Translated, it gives CAWTRDIANQPQHF.